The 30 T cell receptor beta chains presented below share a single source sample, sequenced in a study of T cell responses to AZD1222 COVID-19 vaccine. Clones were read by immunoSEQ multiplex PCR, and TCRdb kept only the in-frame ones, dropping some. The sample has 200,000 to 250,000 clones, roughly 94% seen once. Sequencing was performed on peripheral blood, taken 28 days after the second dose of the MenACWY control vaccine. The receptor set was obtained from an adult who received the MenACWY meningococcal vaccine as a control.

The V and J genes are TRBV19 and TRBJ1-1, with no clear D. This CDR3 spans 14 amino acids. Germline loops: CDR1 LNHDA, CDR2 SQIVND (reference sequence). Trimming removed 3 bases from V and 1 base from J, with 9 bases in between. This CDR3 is CASSIPGRNTEAFF. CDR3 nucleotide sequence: TGTGCCAGTAGTATCCCTGGAAGGAACACTGAAGCTTTCTTT.

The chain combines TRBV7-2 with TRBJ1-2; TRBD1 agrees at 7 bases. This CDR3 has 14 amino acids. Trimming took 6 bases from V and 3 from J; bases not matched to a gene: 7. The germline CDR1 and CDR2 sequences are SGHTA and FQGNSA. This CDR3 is CASRLTGADYGYTF. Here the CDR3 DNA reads TGTGCCAGCAGATTAACAGGGGCGGACTATGGCTACACCTTC.

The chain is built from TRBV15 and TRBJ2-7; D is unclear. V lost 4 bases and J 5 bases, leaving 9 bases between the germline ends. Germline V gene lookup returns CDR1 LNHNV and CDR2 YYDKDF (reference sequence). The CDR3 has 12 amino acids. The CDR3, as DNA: TGTGCCACCAGCACACCGGCGCACGAGCAGTACTTC. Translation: CATSTPAHEQYF.

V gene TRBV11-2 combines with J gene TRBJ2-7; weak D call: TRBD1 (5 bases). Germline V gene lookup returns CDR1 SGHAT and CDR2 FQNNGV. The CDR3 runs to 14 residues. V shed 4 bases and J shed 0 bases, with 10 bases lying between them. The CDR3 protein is CASSSGDSSYEQYF. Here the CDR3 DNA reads TGTGCCAGCAGCTCTGGCGACAGCTCCTACGAGCAGTACTTC.

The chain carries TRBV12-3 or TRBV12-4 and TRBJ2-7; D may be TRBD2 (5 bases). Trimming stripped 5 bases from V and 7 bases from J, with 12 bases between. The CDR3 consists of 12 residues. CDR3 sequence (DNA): TGTGCCAGCAGTCCCACCTCGGGGGAGCAGTACTTC. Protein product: CASSPTSGEQYF.

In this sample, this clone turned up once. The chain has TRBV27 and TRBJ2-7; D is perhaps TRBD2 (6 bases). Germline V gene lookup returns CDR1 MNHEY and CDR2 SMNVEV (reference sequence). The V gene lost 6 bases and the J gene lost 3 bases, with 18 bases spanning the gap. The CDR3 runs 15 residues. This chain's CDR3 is CASSSGRTIVYEQYF. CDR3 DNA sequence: TGTGCCAGCAGCTCCGGTAGGACTATAGTCTACGAGCAGTACTTC.

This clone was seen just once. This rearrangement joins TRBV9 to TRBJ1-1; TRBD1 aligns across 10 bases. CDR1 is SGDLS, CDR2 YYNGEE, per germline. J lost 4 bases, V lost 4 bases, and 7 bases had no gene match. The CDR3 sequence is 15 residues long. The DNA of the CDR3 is TGTGCCAGCAGCCCAGGACAGGGGGAGGGCACTGAAGCTTTCTTT. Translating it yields CASSPGQGEGTEAFF.

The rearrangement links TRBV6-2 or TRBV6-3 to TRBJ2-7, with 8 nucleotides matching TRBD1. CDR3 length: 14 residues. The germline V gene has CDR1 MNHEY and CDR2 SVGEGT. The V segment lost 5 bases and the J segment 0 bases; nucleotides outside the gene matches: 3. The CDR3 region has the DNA TGTGCCAGCAGTCGACAGGGGCTCTCCTACGAGCAGTACTTC. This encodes CASSRQGLSYEQYF.

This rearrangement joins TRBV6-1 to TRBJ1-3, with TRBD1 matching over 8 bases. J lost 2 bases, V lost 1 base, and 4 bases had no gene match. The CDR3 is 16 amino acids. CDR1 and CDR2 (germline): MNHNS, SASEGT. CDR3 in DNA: TGTGCCAGCAGTGAAGGGGCAGGGGGCACTGGAAACACCATATATTTT. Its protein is CASSEGAGGTGNTIYF.

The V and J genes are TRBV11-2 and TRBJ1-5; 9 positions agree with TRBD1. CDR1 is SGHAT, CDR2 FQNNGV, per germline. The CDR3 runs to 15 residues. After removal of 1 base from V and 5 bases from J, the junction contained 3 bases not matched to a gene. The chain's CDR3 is CASSLGDRVDQPQHF. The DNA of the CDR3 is TGTGCCAGCAGCTTAGGGGACAGGGTCGATCAGCCCCAGCATTTT.

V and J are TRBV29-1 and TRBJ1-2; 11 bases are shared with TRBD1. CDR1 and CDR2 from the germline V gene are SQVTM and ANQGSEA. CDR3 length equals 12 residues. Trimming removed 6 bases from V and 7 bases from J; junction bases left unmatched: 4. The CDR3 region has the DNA TGCAGCGTGTACGGACAGGGGGCTGGCTACACCTTC. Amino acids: CSVYGQGAGYTF.

The CDR3 DNA is TGTGCCAGCAGCCGAATGAACACTGAAGCTTTCTTT. Protein product: CASSRMNTEAFF. The chain carries TRBV9 and TRBJ1-1; D remains unclear. V was cut by 4 bases and J by 0 bases, with 4 bases left in between. Germline CDR1 reads SGDLS; CDR2 reads YYNGEE. The CDR3 has 12 residues. The complete variable domain, with remaining parts taken from reference TRBV9 and TRBJ1-1, reads DSGVTQTPKHLITATGQRVTLRCSPRSGDLSVYWYQQSLDQGLQFLIQYYNGEERAKGNILERFSAQQFPDLHSELNLSSLELGDSALYFCASSRMNTEAFFGQGTRLTVV.

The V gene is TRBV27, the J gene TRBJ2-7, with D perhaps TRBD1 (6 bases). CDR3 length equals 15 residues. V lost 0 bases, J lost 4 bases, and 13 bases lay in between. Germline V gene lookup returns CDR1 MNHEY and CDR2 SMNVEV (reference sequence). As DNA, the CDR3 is TGTGCCAGCAGTTTATCAGGCACAGGGTCATACGAGCAGTACTTC. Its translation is CASSLSGTGSYEQYF.

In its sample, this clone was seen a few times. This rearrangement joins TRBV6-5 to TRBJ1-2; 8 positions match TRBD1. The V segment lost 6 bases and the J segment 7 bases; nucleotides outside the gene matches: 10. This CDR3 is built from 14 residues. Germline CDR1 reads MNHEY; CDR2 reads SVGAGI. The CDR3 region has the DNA TGTGCCAGCAGAGAGACAGGGGTTAGTTCTGGCTACACCTTC. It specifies CASRETGVSSGYTF.

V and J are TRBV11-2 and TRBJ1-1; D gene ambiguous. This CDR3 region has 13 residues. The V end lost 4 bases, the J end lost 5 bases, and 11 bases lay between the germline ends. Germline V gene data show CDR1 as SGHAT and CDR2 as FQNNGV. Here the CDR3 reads CASSSGWETEAFF. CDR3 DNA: TGTGCCAGCAGCTCCGGTTGGGAGACTGAAGCTTTCTTT.

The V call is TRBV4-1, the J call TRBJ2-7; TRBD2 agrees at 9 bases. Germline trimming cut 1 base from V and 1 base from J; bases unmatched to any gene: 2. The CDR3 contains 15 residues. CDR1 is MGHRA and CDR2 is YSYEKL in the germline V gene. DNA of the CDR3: TGCGCCAGCAGCCAAGGACTAGCGGTTTCCTACGAGCAGTACTTC. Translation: CASSQGLAVSYEQYF.

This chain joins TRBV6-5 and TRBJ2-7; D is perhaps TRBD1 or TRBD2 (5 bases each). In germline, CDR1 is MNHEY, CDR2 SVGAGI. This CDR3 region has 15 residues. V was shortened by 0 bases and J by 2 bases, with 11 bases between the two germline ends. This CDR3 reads CASSYSFEGTYEQYF. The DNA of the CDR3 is TGTGCCAGCAGTTACTCGTTCGAGGGGACCTACGAGCAGTACTTC.

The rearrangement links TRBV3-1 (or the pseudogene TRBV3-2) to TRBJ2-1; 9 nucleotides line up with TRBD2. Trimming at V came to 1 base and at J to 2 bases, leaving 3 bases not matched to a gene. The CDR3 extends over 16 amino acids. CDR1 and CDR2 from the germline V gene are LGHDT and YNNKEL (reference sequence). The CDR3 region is CASSQVPSGAYNEQFF. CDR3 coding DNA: TGTGCCAGCAGCCAAGTCCCTAGCGGGGCCTACAATGAGCAGTTCTTC.

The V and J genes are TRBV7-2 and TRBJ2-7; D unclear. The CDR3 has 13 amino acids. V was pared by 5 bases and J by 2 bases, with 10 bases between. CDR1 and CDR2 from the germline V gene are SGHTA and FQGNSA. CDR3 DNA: TGTGCCAGCAGCCCCAAGGGCCCCTACGAGCAGTACTTC. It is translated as CASSPKGPYEQYF.

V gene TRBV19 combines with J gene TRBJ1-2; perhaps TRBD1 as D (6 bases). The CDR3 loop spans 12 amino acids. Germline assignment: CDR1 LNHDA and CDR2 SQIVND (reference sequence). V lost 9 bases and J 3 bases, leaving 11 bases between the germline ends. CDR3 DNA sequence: TGTGCCAGCAACAGGGAGGACTATGGCTACACCTTC. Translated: CASNREDYGYTF.

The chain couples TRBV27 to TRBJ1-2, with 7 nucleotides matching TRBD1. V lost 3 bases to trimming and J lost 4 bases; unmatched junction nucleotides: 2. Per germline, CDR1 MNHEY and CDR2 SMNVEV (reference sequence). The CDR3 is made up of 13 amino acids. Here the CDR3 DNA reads TGTGCCAGCAGTTTCAGACAGGGCTATGGCTACACCTTC. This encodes CASSFRQGYGYTF.

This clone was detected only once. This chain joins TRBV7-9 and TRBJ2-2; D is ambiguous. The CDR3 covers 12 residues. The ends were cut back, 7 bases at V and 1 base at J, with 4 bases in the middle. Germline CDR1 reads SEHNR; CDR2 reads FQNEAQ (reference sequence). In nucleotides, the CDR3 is TGTGCCAGCAATGGGAACACCGGGGAGCTGTTTTTT. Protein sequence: CASNGNTGELFF.

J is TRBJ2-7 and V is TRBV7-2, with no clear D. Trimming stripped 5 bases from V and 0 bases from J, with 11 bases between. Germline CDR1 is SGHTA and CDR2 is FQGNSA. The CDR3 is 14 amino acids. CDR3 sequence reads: CASSPVRSSYEQYF. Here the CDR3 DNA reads TGTGCCAGCAGCCCAGTGAGGAGCTCCTACGAGCAGTACTTC.

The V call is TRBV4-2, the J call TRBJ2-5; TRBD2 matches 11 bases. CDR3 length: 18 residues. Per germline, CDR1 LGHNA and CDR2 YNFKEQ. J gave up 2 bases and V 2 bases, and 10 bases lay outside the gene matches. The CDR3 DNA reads TGTGCCAGCAGCCAACTGGGGACTAGCGGAATGTCACAAGAGACCCAGTACTTC. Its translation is CASSQLGTSGMSQETQYF.

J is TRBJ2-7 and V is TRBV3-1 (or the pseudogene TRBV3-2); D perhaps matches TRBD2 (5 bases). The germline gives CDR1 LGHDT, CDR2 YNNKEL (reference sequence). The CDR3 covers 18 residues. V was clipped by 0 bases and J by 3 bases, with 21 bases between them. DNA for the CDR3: TGTGCCAGCAGCCAAGATTGGGAGAGCACCATCCGACTCTACGAGCAGTACTTC. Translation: CASSQDWESTIRLYEQYF.

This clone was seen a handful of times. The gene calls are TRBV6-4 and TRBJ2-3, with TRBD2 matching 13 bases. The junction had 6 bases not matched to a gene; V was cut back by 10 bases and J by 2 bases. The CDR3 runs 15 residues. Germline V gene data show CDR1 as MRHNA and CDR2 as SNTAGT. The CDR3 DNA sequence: TGTGCCACTAAAGGACTAGCGGGAGACACAGATACGCAGTATTTT. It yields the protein CATKGLAGDTDTQYF.

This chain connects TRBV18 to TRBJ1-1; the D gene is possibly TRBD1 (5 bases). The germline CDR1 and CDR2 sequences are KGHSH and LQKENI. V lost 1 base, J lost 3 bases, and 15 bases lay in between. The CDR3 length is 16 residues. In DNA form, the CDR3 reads TGTGCCAGCTCACCACGCCGAATGACAGATTACACTGAAGCTTTCTTT. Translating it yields CASSPRRMTDYTEAFF. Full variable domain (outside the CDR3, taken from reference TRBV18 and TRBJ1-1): NAGVMQNPRHLVRRRGQEARLRCSPMKGHSHVYWYRQLPEEGLKFMVYLQKENIIDESGMPKERFSAEFPKEGPSILRIQQVVRGDSAAYFCASSPRRMTDYTEAFFGQGTRLTVV.

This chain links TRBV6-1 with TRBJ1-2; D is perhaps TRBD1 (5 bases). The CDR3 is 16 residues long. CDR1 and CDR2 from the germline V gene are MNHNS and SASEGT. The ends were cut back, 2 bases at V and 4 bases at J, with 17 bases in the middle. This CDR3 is CASSELGTGPGYGYTF. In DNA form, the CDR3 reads TGTGCCAGCAGTGAATTAGGGACTGGGCCGGGCTATGGCTACACCTTC.

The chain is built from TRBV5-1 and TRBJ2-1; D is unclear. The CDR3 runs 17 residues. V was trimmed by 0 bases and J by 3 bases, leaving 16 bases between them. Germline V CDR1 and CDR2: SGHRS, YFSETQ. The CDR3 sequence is CASSLATLVNSYNEQFF. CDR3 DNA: TGCGCCAGCAGCTTGGCCACTTTGGTCAACAGCTACAATGAGCAGTTCTTC.

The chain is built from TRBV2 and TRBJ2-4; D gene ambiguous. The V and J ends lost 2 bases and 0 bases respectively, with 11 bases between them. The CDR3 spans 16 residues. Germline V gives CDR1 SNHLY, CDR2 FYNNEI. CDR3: CASSERAVLAKNIQYF. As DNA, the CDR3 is TGTGCCAGCAGTGAAAGGGCAGTGCTAGCCAAAAACATTCAGTACTTC.